The rows below give T cell receptor beta chains drawn from one sample of a study of cytomegalovirus exposure and HLA in healthy donors. Assay used: immunoSEQ multiplex PCR; TCRdb lists only in-frame clones, some missing. The profile shows about 190,000 clones, almost 75% of them singletons. The material sequenced was PBMCs. Receptor source: a woman aged 30 to 39 in good health and CMV-seropositive. The CDR3 runs from the conserved cysteine through the conserved F or W. D genes are given only for firm matches. Only some rows state a clone size, as once, few, many or a class for expanded clones.

D gene | J gene | clone size | V gene | CDR3 protein | CDR3 DNA
- | TRBJ2-4 | - | TRBV5-1 | CASSREGSGSQIQYF | TGCGCCAGCAGCAGGGAAGGTAGCGGAAGTCAAATTCAGTACTTC
- | TRBJ1-4 | - | TRBV14 | CASSTTRAEEKLFF | TGTGCCAGCAGCACAACAAGAGCGGAAGAAAAACTGTTTTTT
TRBD1 | TRBJ2-7 | - | TRBV28 | CASKNDRGSREQYF | TGTGCCAGCAAAAACGACAGGGGGTCGCGCGAGCAGTACTTC
TRBD2 | TRBJ2-7 | - | TRBV5-6 | CASTSTSGHYEQYF | TGTGCCAGCACCTCGACTAGCGGGCACTACGAGCAGTACTTC
TRBD1 | TRBJ2-7 | - | TRBV25-1 | CASSASPGQADEQYF | TGTGCCAGCAGTGCATCTCCGGGACAGGCAGACGAGCAGTACTTC
- | TRBJ2-1 | few | TRBV4-1 | CASSQGQGARGGSSYNEQFF | TGCGCCAGCAGCCAAGGTCAGGGGGCGCGGGGCGGGAGCTCCTACAATGAGCAGTTCTTC
- | TRBJ1-5 | - | TRBV7-9 | CASSPSGWNQPQHF | TGTGCCAGCAGTCCTAGTGGGTGGAATCAGCCCCAGCATTTT
- | TRBJ2-1 | - | TRBV18 | CASSLKTVSSYNEQFF | TGTGCCAGCTCACTAAAGACAGTTAGCTCCTACAATGAGCAGTTCTTC
- | TRBJ1-4 | few | TRBV6-5 | CASSYAQVNEKLFF | TGTGCCAGCAGTTACGCACAGGTTAATGAAAAACTGTTTTTT
- | TRBJ2-7 | - | TRBV27 | CASSLSARAYEQYF | TGTGCCAGCAGTTTAAGCGCCCGAGCCTACGAGCAGTACTTC
- | TRBJ2-7 | - | TRBV4-1 | CASSMGRDGYEQYF | TGCGCCAGCAGCATGGGGCGGGACGGATACGAGCAGTACTTC
- | TRBJ1-4 | - | TRBV7-9 | CSSSSDGSTNEKLFF | TGTTCCAGCAGCTCCGACGGGTCAACTAATGAAAAACTGTTTTTT
TRBD2 | TRBJ2-1 | few | TRBV19 | CASSIGTSWAIDEQFF | TGTGCCAGTAGTATTGGGACTAGTTGGGCTATCGATGAGCAGTTCTTC
TRBD1 | TRBJ2-7 | - | TRBV2 | CASSPLRGPKTYEQYF | TGTGCCAGCAGTCCCCTCAGGGGGCCCAAAACCTACGAGCAGTACTTC
TRBD1 | TRBJ2-7 | - | TRBV7-6 | CASIRTGSYYEQYF | TGTGCCAGCATCCGGACAGGGAGCTACTACGAGCAGTACTTC
TRBD1 | TRBJ2-7 | - | TRBV5-1 | CASGQGNYEQYF | TGCGCCAGCGGACAGGGTAACTACGAGCAGTACTTC